This T cell receptor (beta chain) was obtained from a study of blood T cells in healthy people across ages. Study conclusions and caveats: Any changes in expanded clonotypes were possibly confounded, as donor CMV status remained unknown.

Next came a second PCR, run for about 7 to 12 cycles, which used a sample-barcoded 5' primer along with a J-beta primer mix. TCRdb ran MiXCR on the 5' RACE reads and lists one entry per CDR3 protein. The table records about 2 million distinct CDR3 sequences, 40% to 55% of them present only once. It was around 9 milliliters of peripheral blood that were drawn from each donor. As regards this clonotype: The antigen is undetermined.

This clonotype was obtained from a woman aged 35 to 49 in good health. Sequencing was carried out using blood.

In nucleotides, the CDR3 is TGTGCCATCAGTGAGTCATCCGTCGGAGCATACGGCCCAGATACGCAGTATTTT. Its protein product is CAISESSVGAYGPDTQYF. The chain combines TRBV10-3 with TRBJ2-3, with D hard to call. The CDR3 has 18 amino acids. The V gene lost 0 bases and the J gene lost 4 bases, with 20 bases spanning the gap. Germline V gene lookup returns CDR1 ENHRY and CDR2 SYGVKD.